This T cell receptor beta chain appears in the sequencing data of a study of post-analysis software for immune sequencing data. This clonotype was observed a few times. cDNA libraries of TCR beta carried unique molecular identifiers. One entry per CDR3 protein, called by TCRdb with MiXCR from the PCR reads. The sample consists of some 160,000 distinct CDR3 sequences, under 40% of them appearing once. V was clipped by 4 bases and J by 4 bases; unmatched bases: 2. This CDR3 region has 12 residues. The germline gives CDR1 SQVTM, CDR2 ANQGSEA. The source is a girl between 5 and 17 years old with multiple sclerosis. The V gene is TRBV29-1, the J gene TRBJ1-2; TRBD1 matches at 8 bases. This specimen was blood, taken after autologous hematopoietic stem cell transplantation. DNA of the CDR3: TGCAGCGTTGGGACAGGGTCCTATGGCTACACCTTC. Its translation is CSVGTGSYGYTF.